This T cell receptor beta chain is drawn from a study of blood T cell repertoires in COVID-19 (dated by TCRdb to the early 2020s). Notes on the research overall: Samples covering the acute and convalescent phases of COVID-19 were provided by collaborators in the United States, Italy and Spain. The prospective study material was composed of cDNA or gDNA derived from T cells, B-cell-depleted T cells, or PBMCs. The dataset comprised deeply sampled blood TCRbeta repertoires from subjects exposed to, actively infected with, or recovered from COVID-19. The repertoires were made available in a free public database intended to serve as a resource for research on the immune response to SARS-CoV-2. The samples were drawn from the first 160 participants of the ongoing ImmuneRACE study and from 950 to 1,500 subjects provided by 6 global collaborators. Sample metadata almost always included a de-identified subject ID, COVID-19 status, age in years and sex. HLA class I and class II types, where available, came from metadata supplied by the sample provider rather than from assay-based typing.

The immunoSEQ Assay, a bias-controlled multiplex PCR, was used to amplify TCRbeta CDR3 regions from genomic DNA. The paper's data handling went like this. Nucleated cell counts per sample were estimated from amplification of reference gene primers within the assay. To quantify the absolute abundance of each unique TCRbeta CDR3 rearrangement, sequence reads were collapsed and filtered. For each sample, productive Simpson clonality was calculated as the square root of Simpson's diversity index over productive rearrangements. What TCRdb holds here is the immuneACCESS table cut down to in-frame rearrangements. Part of the clones is not present; checked against another copy, under half of the missing clones reflect an unresolved V gene, and the others are unexplained. The V and J calls and clone size come from that table; D and trimming were worked out from the DNA. Here the sample has about 100,000 clones; around four fifths occur a single time. About 12% of the sample is taken by the ten largest.

The collaborating institutions used their own protocols to collect whole blood in K2EDTA tubes. For TCRbeta analysis, collaborators shipped samples in one of three forms: frozen whole blood, isolated PBMCs, or DNA extracted from either of those sample types. Including the terminal cysteine and phenylalanine, the CDR3 comprises 13 residues. Only CDR3 DNA is held: 39 bases, read in frame from base 1. CDR1 and CDR2 (LNHDA, SQIVND) derive from the germline V gene (reference sequence). The junction shows trimming of 8 bases on V and 2 bases on J, plus 12 bases between the germline ends. Here is what the overall study found, with its caveats: How much clinical and demographic metadata was included differed by source and by participant, and the metadata was provided uncurated.

To note about this clone: Its specific antigen is unknown. No much larger clone exists at a distance of one base, and base qualities are not known.

The sequencing input was peripheral blood. In this chain, TRBV19 is recombined with TRBJ2-5, with TRBD2 as a weak D call on 7 bases. The sequence came from a woman in her 70s with acute or convalescent COVID-19. The CDR3 reads CASEGEGQETQYF. The nucleotide sequence is TGTGCCAGTGAGGGGGAGGGGCAAGAGACCCAGTACTTC.